These T cell receptor beta chains were read from a single sample in a study of OX40 agonist ivuxolimab in advanced cancers. Using immunoSEQ multiplex PCR, the repertoire was profiled, and TCRdb retains in-frame clones only, with some absent. This sample has some 15,000 clones, with 65% to 75% found just once. The specimen comprised CD4+ or CD8+ T cells sorted from blood, sampled in a trial of the OX40 agonist ivuxolimab. The receptors here all came from an adult with an advanced solid tumor such as melanoma, head and neck, liver or kidney cancer. Both conserved end residues are trimmed from each CDR3. Each record gives: V gene, CDR3 protein.

TRBV11-3 ASSPEGLAGSETQY
TRBV9 ASSVGGGVGEQY
TRBV14 ASSHKGGRLQETQY
TRBV7-2 ASSLVYELDSYEQY
TRBV29-1 SVEGEDRRNYGYT
TRBV13 ASSQGLAGVEQF
TRBV6-5 ATHPGAAETGELF
TRBV12-2 ASRLCRTSGRALVPYEQY
TRBV4-3 ASSQDRGRTGNTIY
TRBV6-9 ASSYLGEETQY
TRBV5-4 ASSSLAGGLYNEQF
TRBV2 ASIRSGRGDNEQF
TRBV4-1 ASSQVDQGMDEQF
TRBV7-9 ASTPGGGYT
TRBV5-8 ASSSYSGTGAYEQY
TRBV5-6 ASSWRTAVVSPLH
TRBV10-3 AISVSRESSSYEQY
TRBV6-5 ASSYSTVGTEAF
TRBV4-3 ASSQDRVSGSSYNEQF
TRBV7-8 ASSLRAGGTYGYT
TRBV7-6 ASSLESASGSSYEQY
TRBV30 AWSESLGAGELF
TRBV27 ASSHLAGDGEQY
TRBV4-1 ASSQDHVLSPVF
TRBV5-5 ASSPDRAGEETQY
TRBV27 ASRSGRSFQETQY
TRBV28 ASSSPYKEEESNQPQH
TRBV6-1 ASNHRGSYTEAF
TRBV19 ASRGLVWGGSLSGSQPQH
TRBV11-2 ASSLGGPESEAF
TRBV27 ASSLVAASIDEQF
TRBV7-9 ASSPTLAGAEQY
TRBV7-2 ASSFTGTPINEQY
TRBV28 ASSGQGLSDTQY
TRBV27 ASSPTRRQGGRWGTQY
TRBV10-3 AITLGGILGNEQF
TRBV7-9 ASSRPGLVPDTQY
TRBV28 ASGPGLAVQETQY
TRBV7-7 ASSLYQADTQY
TRBV4-1 ASSQTASGNTIY
TRBV7-6 ASSLGRLEETQY
TRBV4-2 ASSTNEKLF
TRBV25-1 ASSDSFSNQPQH
TRBV27 ASSPEGEETQY